Listed below are T cell receptor beta chains from one sample, sequenced in a study of cytotoxic CD8 clonotypes in ibrutinib-treated CLL. The repertoire was sequenced with immunoSEQ multiplex PCR; TCRdb's copy has only in-frame clones and lacks some. The sample shows tens of thousands of clones, around 78% of them seen only once. Here the sequenced sample was PBMCs, taken after 24 months of ibrutinib treatment. The receptors were gathered from a human donor with chronic lymphocytic leukemia. CDR3s include the opening cysteine and the closing phenylalanine or tryptophan. The order of the fields is clone size, D gene, V gene, J gene, CDR3 protein, CDR3 DNA. A D gene is named only where the DNA matches it firmly. Where a row states a size, it is once, few, many or the class of an expanded clone; other rows omit it.

>NA|NA|TRBV28|TRBJ2-7
CASREWQTYEQYF
TGTGCCAGCAGAGAATGGCAGACCTACGAGCAGTACTTC
>NA|NA|TRBV7-8|TRBJ1-3
CASSSGTESSGNTIYF
TGTGCCAGCAGCAGCGGGACGGAGAGCTCTGGAAACACCATATATTTT
>NA|TRBD1|TRBV28|TRBJ1-3
CASSLWKARDRKRNTIYF
TGTGCCAGCAGTTTATGGAAGGCTAGGGACAGGAAAAGAAACACCATATATTTT
>NA|NA|TRBV12-5|TRBJ1-1
CASGLGTEAFF
TGTGCTAGTGGTTTGGGCACTGAAGCTTTCTTT
>NA|TRBD1|TRBV10-2|TRBJ2-7
CASAVPGQIYEQYF
TGCGCCAGCGCGGTCCCGGGACAGATTTACGAGCAGTACTTC
>NA|TRBD1|TRBV7-9|TRBJ1-5
CASSSQGEFQPQHF
TGTGCCAGCAGCTCGCAGGGGGAGTTTCAGCCCCAGCATTTT
>few|NA|TRBV18|TRBJ1-1
CASSPPRGFTEAFF
TGTGCCAGCTCACCACCTAGGGGGTTCACTGAAGCTTTCTTT
>NA|NA|TRBV15|TRBJ1-1
CATSRKTGAYTEAFF
TGTGCCACCAGCAGGAAGACAGGCGCCTACACTGAAGCTTTCTTT
>NA|TRBD2|TRBV4-3|TRBJ2-1
CASSPGLAGEGNEQFF
TGCGCCAGCAGCCCTGGACTAGCGGGAGAAGGGAATGAGCAGTTCTTC
>once|NA|TRBV11-2|TRBJ1-5
CASSLGGAGFQPQHF
TGTGCCAGCAGCTTAGGAGGAGCAGGGTTTCAGCCCCAGCATTTT
>NA|NA|TRBV28|TRBJ2-2
CASSFVGELFF
TGTGCCAGCAGTTTTGTCGGGGAGCTGTTTTTT
>NA|NA|TRBV7-9|TRBJ2-1
CASSDPRQFF
TGTGCCAGCAGCGACCCTCGGCAGTTCTTC
>NA|TRBD1|TRBV27|TRBJ2-7
CASSPSGTGYYEQYF
TGTGCCAGCAGTCCTTCCGGGACAGGATACTACGAGCAGTACTTC
>NA|TRBD1|TRBV29-1|TRBJ2-7
CSVGTGGREQYF
TGCAGCGTTGGGACAGGGGGTCGCGAGCAGTACTTC
>few|NA|TRBV25-1|TRBJ2-2
CASSGGGAGELFF
TGTGCCAGCAGTGGTGGCGGGGCCGGGGAGCTGTTTTTT
>NA|TRBD1|TRBV5-8|TRBJ1-3
CASSFGQGNTNTIYF
TGTGCCAGCAGCTTCGGACAGGGGAACACAAACACCATATATTTT
>NA|TRBD1|TRBV7-3|TRBJ2-6
CASSTHRGDGANVLTF
TGTGCCAGCAGCACCCACAGGGGAGACGGGGCCAACGTCCTGACTTTC
>once|NA|TRBV4-2|TRBJ1-2
CASSQAPDSYTYGYTF
TGTGCCAGCAGCCAAGCCCCGGACAGTTATACCTATGGCTACACCTTC
>NA|TRBD1|TRBV7-9|TRBJ2-4
CASSGTGEAKNIQYF
TGTGCCAGCAGCGGGACAGGGGAGGCCAAAAACATTCAGTACTTC
>NA|NA|TRBV29-1|TRBJ1-2
CSVQGRTRDNYGYTF
TGCAGCGTTCAAGGAAGGACTAGGGACAACTATGGCTACACCTTC
>NA|NA|TRBV11-2|TRBJ2-7
CASSLEPRGRLTYEQYF
TGTGCCAGCAGCTTAGAACCCCGGGGCAGGCTAACCTACGAGCAGTACTTC
>NA|NA|TRBV7-6|TRBJ2-7
CASSQGGGQYF
TGTGCCAGCAGCCAGGGGGGTGGGCAGTACTTC
>NA|TRBD1|TRBV4-2|TRBJ2-1
CASSQNRGSYNEQFF
TGTGCCAGCAGCCAAAACAGGGGGTCCTACAATGAGCAGTTCTTC
>once|TRBD2|TRBV5-1|TRBJ2-3
CASSLQTSGTTDTQYF
TGCGCCAGCAGCTTACAGACTAGCGGAACCACAGATACGCAGTATTTT
>NA|TRBD1|TRBV6-1|TRBJ2-7
CASNGQARLSYEQYF
TGTGCCAGCAATGGACAGGCCCGACTTTCCTACGAGCAGTACTTC